This T cell receptor beta chain was sequenced in a study of PD-L1 blockade in urothelial cancer. The wider study: Patients with male sex and bladder-origin urothelial cancer accounted for about 85% of the roughly 30 enrolled.

V dropped 5 bases and J dropped 7 bases, with 21 bases sitting between them. CDR1 and CDR2 from the germline V gene are KGHSH and LQKENI. The CDR3 extends over 17 amino acids. Time point indicated: pretreatment peripheral blood. TCRdb's copy holds only in-frame clones and misses some; the assay was immunoSEQ multiplex PCR. The table includes tens of thousands of clones, 84% detected once. This chain joins TRBV18 and TRBJ1-6, with a possible D match to TRBD1 (5 bases). The input for sequencing was PBMCs, taken around atezolizumab (anti-PD-L1) treatment. This clonotype was sampled from a man aged 55 to 70 with urothelial cancer. The CDR3 nucleotides read TGTGCCAGCTCATCCCAAGGCTTGGGGCCAGGAAATTCACCCCTCCACTTT. This sequence encodes CASSSQGLGPGNSPLHF.